This record concerns one TCR beta chain sequence. Method: immunoSEQ multiplex PCR; TCRdb's copy keeps in-frame clones and lacks some. The sample has about 75,000 clones, 88% seen once. The entry originates in a study of blood T cell repertoires in COVID-19. The trim removed 5 bases at V and 5 bases at J, leaving 9 bases unmatched. CDR1 SGHAT and CDR2 FQNNGV come from the germline V gene. CDR3 length: 15 residues. The sequence was collected from a human donor in a cohort sampled during active COVID-19. Input material: peripheral blood. The chain links TRBV11-2 to TRBJ1-1, with 9 nucleotides matching TRBD1. CDR3 bases: TGTGCCAGCAGCCCCTATACAGGGGGCAATACTGAAGCTTTCTTT. It codes for CASSPYTGGNTEAFF.